A selection of T cell receptor beta chains follows, all from one sample in a study of vaccination and CD4 T cells after COVID-19. These receptors lack a known antigen. TCRdb used MiXCR to reprocess the PCR reads, holding one entry per CDR3 protein. Of approximately 13,000 distinct CDR3 sequences listed, approximately 60% are singletons. Sample: CD4+ T cells from blood, cultured in vitro. Receptors were obtained from a human donor who had recovered from COVID-19. Each CDR3 is given with its conserved first and last residue. The order of the fields is D gene, clone size, J gene, V gene, CDR3 protein, CDR3 DNA. D genes are given only for firm matches. Expanded clones get a size class; other rows say once, few or many, or leave the size out.

NA | NA | TRBJ1-2 | TRBV6-1 | CASSPSSYGYTF | TGTGCCAGCAGTCCCTCTTCCTATGGCTACACCTTC
TRBD1 | NA | TRBJ2-7 | TRBV15 | CATSRDPGQGYEQYF | TGTGCCACCAGCAGAGATCCCGGACAGGGGTACGAGCAGTACTTC
TRBD1 | NA | TRBJ1-2 | TRBV24-1 | CATSEGQGARYGYTF | TGTGCCACCAGTGAGGGGCAGGGGGCTCGCTATGGCTACACCTTC
TRBD1 | NA | TRBJ1-2 | TRBV5-6 | CASSPGTGGGDYGYTF | TGTGCCAGCAGCCCGGGGACAGGGGGAGGCGACTATGGCTACACCTTC
NA | once | TRBJ2-2 | TRBV7-2 | CASSLRPGPNTGELFF | TGTGCCAGCAGCTTACGACCGGGACCCAACACCGGGGAGCTGTTTTTT
NA | NA | TRBJ1-1 | TRBV21-1 | CASSQKWVKNTEAFF | TGTGCCAGCAGCCAAAAATGGGTCAAAAACACTGAAGCTTTCTTT
NA | NA | TRBJ2-5 | TRBV6-1 | CASSDRRLDWTLGFSTQYF | TGTGCCAGCAGTGATCGTCGACTTGATTGGACCCTTGGATTCTCGACCCAGTACTTC
NA | NA | TRBJ1-1 | TRBV20-1 | CSASLTEMNTEAFF | TGCAGTGCTAGCTTGACAGAAATGAACACTGAAGCTTTCTTT
NA | NA | TRBJ2-2 | TRBV24-1 | CATSAQGGRGELFF | TGTGCCACCAGTGCCCAGGGGGGGCGCGGGGAGCTGTTTTTT
TRBD1 | NA | TRBJ1-6 | TRBV6-2/TRBV6-3 | CASSHLTGGSNSPLHF | TGTGCCAGCAGTCACCTGACAGGGGGCTCGAATTCACCCCTCCACTTT
NA | NA | TRBJ1-3 | TRBV20-1 | CSAGPSGNTIYF | TGCAGTGCAGGGCCCTCTGGAAACACCATATATTTT
NA | few | TRBJ1-5 | TRBV12-3/TRBV12-4 | CASSLTAAGNQPQHF | TGTGCCAGCAGTTTAACGGCCGCTGGGAATCAGCCCCAGCATTTT
TRBD1 | few | TRBJ1-5 | TRBV19 | CASSQTGGAPNQPQHF | TGTGCCAGTAGCCAAACAGGGGGCGCTCCAAATCAGCCCCAGCATTTT
TRBD1 | NA | TRBJ2-7 | TRBV20-1 | CSASGTGGVEQYF | TGCAGTGCCAGCGGGACAGGGGGCGTCGAGCAGTACTTC
NA | medium-sized | TRBJ1-2 | TRBV7-9 | CASTLGQGRGYTF | TGTGCCAGCACCCTGGGGCAGGGCCGGGGCTACACCTTC
NA | NA | TRBJ1-5 | TRBV20-1 | CSAQTAGNQPQHF | TGCAGTGCTCAGACGGCAGGCAATCAGCCCCAGCATTTT
NA | NA | TRBJ1-6 | TRBV20-1 | CSARDLGKGLYNSPLHF | TGCAGTGCTAGAGATCTGGGAAAAGGACTTTATAATTCACCCCTCCACTTT
NA | few | TRBJ2-3 | TRBV20-1 | CSARDMGLRGSDTQYF | TGCAGTGCTAGAGATATGGGCCTCAGAGGGTCCGATACGCAGTATTTT
TRBD1 | NA | TRBJ2-2 | TRBV20-1 | CSATSRGSGELFF | TGCAGTGCTACTAGCAGGGGGAGCGGGGAGCTGTTTTTT
NA | NA | TRBJ1-2 | TRBV6-5 | CASSYSRTRANYGYTF | TGTGCCAGCAGTTACTCGAGAACCAGAGCTAACTATGGCTACACCTTC
TRBD2 | NA | TRBJ2-1 | TRBV6-1 | CASRQSGNNNEQFF | TGTGCCAGCAGGCAAAGCGGGAACAACAATGAGCAGTTCTTC
NA | NA | TRBJ1-1 | TRBV7-2 | CASSLVTGPAEAFF | TGTGCCAGCAGCTTAGTTACAGGTCCTGCTGAAGCTTTCTTT
NA | NA | TRBJ2-5 | TRBV20-1 | CSALAEETQYF | TGCAGTGCTTTAGCGGAAGAGACCCAGTACTTC
TRBD2 | NA | TRBJ2-3 | TRBV6-1 | CASDWERGSENTQYF | TGTGCCAGCGATTGGGAGCGGGGTTCGGAAAATACGCAGTATTTT
TRBD1 | NA | TRBJ1-1 | TRBV5-1 | CASSLEQGYRATEAFF | TGCGCCAGCAGCTTGGAACAGGGGTATAGGGCCACTGAAGCTTTCTTT
NA | NA | TRBJ1-5 | TRBV6-1 | CASSQVRGATGSNQPQHF | TGTGCCAGCAGTCAGGTGAGGGGAGCCACTGGCAGCAATCAGCCCCAGCATTTT
NA | NA | TRBJ1-5 | TRBV28 | CASSPGQLYSNQPQHF | TGTGCCAGCAGTCCGGGACAACTTTATAGCAATCAGCCCCAGCATTTT
TRBD2 | few | TRBJ2-5 | TRBV7-8 | CASSPPGLAGVGETQYF | TGTGCCAGCAGCCCCCCGGGACTAGCGGGAGTGGGAGAGACCCAGTACTTC
NA | NA | TRBJ1-2 | TRBV6-5 | CASSYSIRSGYTF | TGTGCCAGCAGTTACTCGATAAGGTCTGGCTACACCTTC
NA | NA | TRBJ2-5 | TRBV7-2 | CASSLARDMETQYF | TGTGCCAGCAGCTTAGCGCGCGATATGGAGACCCAGTACTTC
NA | once | TRBJ1-5 | TRBV6-1 | CASSDEVGGNQPQHF | TGTGCCAGCAGTGACGAGGTGGGCGGCAATCAGCCCCAGCATTTT
TRBD2 | NA | TRBJ2-7 | TRBV12-3/TRBV12-4 | CASSGTGTSMHEQYF | TGTGCCAGCAGTGGTACCGGGACTAGCATGCACGAGCAGTACTTC
NA | few | TRBJ2-5 | TRBV5-4 | CASSLGGAETQYF | TGTGCCAGCAGCTTGGGGGGCGCGGAGACCCAGTACTTC
NA | NA | TRBJ1-5 | TRBV6-1 | CASTRDPVGNQPQHF | TGTGCTAGCACCCGGGACCCTGTGGGCAATCAGCCCCAGCATTTT
NA | few | TRBJ1-1 | TRBV15 | CATSRDLRTQRTEAFF | TGTGCCACCAGCAGAGATCTGAGGACCCAGAGGACTGAAGCTTTCTTT
NA | NA | TRBJ1-1 | TRBV7-9 | CASSITGPEAFF | TGTGCCAGCAGCATCACAGGGCCTGAAGCTTTCTTT
TRBD2 | NA | TRBJ2-1 | TRBV7-8 | CASSPGLAGINEQFF | TGTGCCAGCAGCCCGGGACTAGCGGGAATTAATGAGCAGTTCTTC
TRBD1 | NA | TRBJ1-5 | TRBV19 | CASRWTGGKQPQHF | TGTGCCAGTAGATGGACAGGGGGAAAGCAGCCCCAGCATTTT
TRBD2 | NA | TRBJ2-5 | TRBV20-1 | CSARGVGAGAGETQYF | TGCAGTGCTAGAGGGGTCGGAGCGGGAGCAGGGGAGACCCAGTACTTC
NA | NA | TRBJ2-1 | TRBV12-3/TRBV12-4 | CASSPLGAGEQFF | TGTGCCAGCAGTCCACTCGGGGCCGGAGAGCAGTTCTTC
NA | once | TRBJ1-1 | TRBV12-3/TRBV12-4 | CASRTENTEAFF | TGTGCCAGCCGGACAGAGAACACTGAAGCTTTCTTT
TRBD1 | few | TRBJ1-2 | TRBV27 | CASSTGQGADYGYTF | TGTGCCAGCAGTACGGGACAGGGAGCTGACTATGGCTACACCTTC
NA | NA | TRBJ1-1 | TRBV9 | CASSVGQGLDTEAFF | TGTGCCAGCAGCGTAGGCCAGGGCCTAGACACTGAAGCTTTCTTT
NA | NA | TRBJ2-3 | TRBV6-2/TRBV6-3 | CASRSGGTDTQYF | TGTGCCAGCAGGTCAGGGGGCACAGATACGCAGTATTTT
NA | medium-sized | TRBJ2-7 | TRBV6-1 | CASSRLGHYEQYF | TGTGCCAGCAGTCGACTAGGCCACTACGAGCAGTACTTC
NA | large | TRBJ2-5 | TRBV15 | CATSRVGDFQETQYF | TGTGCCACCAGCAGAGTAGGGGACTTCCAAGAGACCCAGTACTTC
TRBD1 | NA | TRBJ1-5 | TRBV7-2 | CASSTRQGRAPQHF | TGTGCCAGCAGCACAAGACAGGGGAGGGCCCCCCAGCATTTT
NA | few | TRBJ1-6 | TRBV11-3 | CASSSVWTDDNSPLHF | TGTGCCAGCAGCTCAGTCTGGACGGACGATAATTCACCCCTCCACTTT
TRBD1 | once | TRBJ1-2 | TRBV5-1 | CASSPGGSLRGYTF | TGCGCCAGCAGCCCAGGGGGGTCCCTGAGGGGCTACACCTTC
NA | NA | TRBJ1-2 | TRBV30 | CAWSMLTNYGYTF | TGTGCCTGGAGTATGCTTACTAACTATGGCTACACCTTC
TRBD2 | NA | TRBJ2-2 | TRBV7-6 | CASSLVHGLAGGSYTGELFF | TGTGCCAGCAGCTTGGTTCACGGACTAGCGGGAGGGTCCTACACCGGGGAGCTGTTTTTT
NA | NA | TRBJ1-4 | TRBV6-1 | CASRAVGTEKLFF | TGTGCCAGCAGGGCAGTGGGAACTGAAAAACTGTTTTTT
TRBD1 | NA | TRBJ1-1 | TRBV6-2/TRBV6-3 | CASNPRWTGGWGTEAFF | TGTGCCAGCAACCCTAGGTGGACAGGGGGTTGGGGCACTGAAGCTTTCTTT
NA | once | TRBJ2-7 | TRBV12-3/TRBV12-4 | CASSLSGSGEQYF | TGTGCCAGCAGTTTATCAGGGTCCGGCGAGCAGTACTTC